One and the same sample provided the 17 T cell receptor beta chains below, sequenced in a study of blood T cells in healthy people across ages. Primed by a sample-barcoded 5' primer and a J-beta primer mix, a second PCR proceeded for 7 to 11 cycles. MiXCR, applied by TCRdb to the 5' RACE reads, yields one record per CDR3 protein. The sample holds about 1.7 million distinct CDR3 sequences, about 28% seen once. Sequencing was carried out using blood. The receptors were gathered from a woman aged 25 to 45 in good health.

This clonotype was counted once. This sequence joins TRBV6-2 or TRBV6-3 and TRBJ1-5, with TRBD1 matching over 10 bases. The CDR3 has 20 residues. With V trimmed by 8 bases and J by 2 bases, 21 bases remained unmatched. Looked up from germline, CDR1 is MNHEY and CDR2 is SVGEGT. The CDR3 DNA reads TGTGCCAGCGGACGTAGAGTCGGACAGGGGGATGGGTGGGGCAATCAGCCCCAGCATTTT. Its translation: CASGRRVGQGDGWGNQPQHF.

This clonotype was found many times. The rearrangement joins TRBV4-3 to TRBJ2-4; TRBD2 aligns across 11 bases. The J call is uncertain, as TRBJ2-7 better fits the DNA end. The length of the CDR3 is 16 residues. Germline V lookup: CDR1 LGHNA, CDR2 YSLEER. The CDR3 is CASSQETGLAEYEQYF. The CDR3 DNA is TGCGCCAGCAGCCAAGAGACGGGACTAGCGGAATACGAGCAGTACTTC.

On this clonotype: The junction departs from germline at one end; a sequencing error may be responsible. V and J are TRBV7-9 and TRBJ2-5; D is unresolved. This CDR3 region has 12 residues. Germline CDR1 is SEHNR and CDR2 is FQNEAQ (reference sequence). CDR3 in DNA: TGTGCCAGCAGCTTAGCGTTAGAGACCAAGTACTTC. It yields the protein CASSLALETKYF.

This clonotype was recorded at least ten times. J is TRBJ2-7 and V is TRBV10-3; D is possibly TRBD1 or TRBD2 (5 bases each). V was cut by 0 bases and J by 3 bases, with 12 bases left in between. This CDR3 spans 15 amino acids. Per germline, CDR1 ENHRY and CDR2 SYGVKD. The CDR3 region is CAISESDWGSYEQYF. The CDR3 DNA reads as TGTGCCATCAGTGAGTCTGATTGGGGGAGCTACGAGCAGTACTTC.

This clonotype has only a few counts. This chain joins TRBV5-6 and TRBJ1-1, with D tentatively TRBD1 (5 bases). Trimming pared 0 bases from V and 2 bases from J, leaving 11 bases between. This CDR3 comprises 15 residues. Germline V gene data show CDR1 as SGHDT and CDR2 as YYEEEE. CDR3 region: CASSLAGRANTEAFF. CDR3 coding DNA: TGTGCCAGCAGCTTGGCGGGCAGGGCTAACACTGAAGCTTTCTTT.

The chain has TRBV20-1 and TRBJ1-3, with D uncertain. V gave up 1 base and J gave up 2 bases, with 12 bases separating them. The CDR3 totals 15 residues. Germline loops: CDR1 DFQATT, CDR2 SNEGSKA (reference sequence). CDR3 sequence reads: CSARALLGAGNTIYF. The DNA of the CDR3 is TGCAGTGCTAGAGCTCTCCTTGGGGCTGGAAACACCATATATTTT.

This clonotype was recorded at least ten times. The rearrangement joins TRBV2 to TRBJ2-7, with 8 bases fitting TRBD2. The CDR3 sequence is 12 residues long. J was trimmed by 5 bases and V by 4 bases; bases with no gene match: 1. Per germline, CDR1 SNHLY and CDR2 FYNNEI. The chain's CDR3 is CASSGGLDEQYF. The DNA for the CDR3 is TGTGCCAGCAGTGGGGGACTAGACGAGCAGTACTTC.

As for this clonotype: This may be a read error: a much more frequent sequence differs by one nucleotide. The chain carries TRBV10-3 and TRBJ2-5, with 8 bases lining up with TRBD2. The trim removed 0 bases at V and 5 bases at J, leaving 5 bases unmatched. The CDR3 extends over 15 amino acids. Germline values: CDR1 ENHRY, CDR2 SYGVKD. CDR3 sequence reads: CAISESTGGRETQYF. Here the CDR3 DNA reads TGTGCCATCAGTGAGTCGACTGGCGGGAGGGAGACCCAGTACTTC.

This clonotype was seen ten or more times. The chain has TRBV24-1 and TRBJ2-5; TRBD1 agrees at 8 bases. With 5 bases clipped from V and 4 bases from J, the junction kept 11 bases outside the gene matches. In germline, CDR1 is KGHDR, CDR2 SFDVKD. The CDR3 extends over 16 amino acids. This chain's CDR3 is CATSAPTPGGVETQYF. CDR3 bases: TGTGCCACCAGTGCGCCGACCCCAGGGGGCGTAGAGACCCAGTACTTC.

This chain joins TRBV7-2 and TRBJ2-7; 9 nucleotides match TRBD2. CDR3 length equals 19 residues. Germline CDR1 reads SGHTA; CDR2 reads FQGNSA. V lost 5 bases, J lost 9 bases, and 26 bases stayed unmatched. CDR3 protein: CASSPRYSGGPPSSRWQYF. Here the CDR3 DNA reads TGTGCCAGCAGCCCGAGGTACAGCGGGGGGCCCCCGAGCAGCCGGTGGCAGTACTTC. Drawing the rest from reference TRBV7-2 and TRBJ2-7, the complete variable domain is GAGVSQSPSNKVTEKGKDVELRCDPISGHTALYWYRQSLGQGLEFLIYFQGNSAPDKSGLPSDRFSAERTGGSVSTLTIQRTQQEDSAVYLCASSPRYSGGPPSSRWQYFGPGTRLTVT.

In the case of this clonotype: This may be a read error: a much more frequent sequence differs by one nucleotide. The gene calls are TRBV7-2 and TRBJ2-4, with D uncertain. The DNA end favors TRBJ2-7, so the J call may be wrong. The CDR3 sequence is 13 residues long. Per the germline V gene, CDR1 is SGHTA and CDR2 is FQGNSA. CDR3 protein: CASSSVEASEQYF. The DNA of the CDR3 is TGTGCCAGCAGCTCGGTAGAGGCCTCCGAGCAGTACTTC.

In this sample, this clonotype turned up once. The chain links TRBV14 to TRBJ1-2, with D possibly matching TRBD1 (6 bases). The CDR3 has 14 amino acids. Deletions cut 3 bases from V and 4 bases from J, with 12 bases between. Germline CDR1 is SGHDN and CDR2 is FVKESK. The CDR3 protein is CASSHWDTTYGYTF. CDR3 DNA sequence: TGTGCCAGCAGCCACTGGGACACCACCTATGGCTACACCTTC.

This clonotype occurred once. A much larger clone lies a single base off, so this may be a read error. CDR3 region: CASTVGTKDIQYF. In nucleotides, the CDR3 is TGTGCCAGCACCGTGGGGACTAAAGACATTCAGTACTTC. The chain is built from TRBV2 and TRBJ2-4, with TRBD2 matching 7 bases. Germline loops: CDR1 SNHLY, CDR2 FYNNEI. With V trimmed by 7 bases and J by 8 bases, 8 bases remained unmatched. CDR3 length: 13 amino acids.

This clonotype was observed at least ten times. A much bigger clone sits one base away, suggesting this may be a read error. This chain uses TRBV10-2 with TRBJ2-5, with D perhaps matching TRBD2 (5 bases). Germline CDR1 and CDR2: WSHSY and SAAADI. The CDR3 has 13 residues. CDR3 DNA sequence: TGCTCCAGCGGAGCGGAGTTCCAAGAGACCCAGTACTTC. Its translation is CSSGAEFQETQYF.

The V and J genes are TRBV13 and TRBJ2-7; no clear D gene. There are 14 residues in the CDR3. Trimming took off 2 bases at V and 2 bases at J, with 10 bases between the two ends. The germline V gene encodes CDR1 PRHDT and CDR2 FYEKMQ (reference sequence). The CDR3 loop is CASSLSAVTYEQYF. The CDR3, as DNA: TGTGCCAGCAGCTTATCGGCGGTGACCTACGAGCAGTACTTC.

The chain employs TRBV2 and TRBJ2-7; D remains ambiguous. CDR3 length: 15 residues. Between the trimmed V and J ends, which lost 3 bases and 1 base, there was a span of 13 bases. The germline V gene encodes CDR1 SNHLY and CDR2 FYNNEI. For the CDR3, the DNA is TGTGCCAGCAGTGACCCGCCCGACCCGTCCTACGAGCAGTACTTC. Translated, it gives CASSDPPDPSYEQYF.

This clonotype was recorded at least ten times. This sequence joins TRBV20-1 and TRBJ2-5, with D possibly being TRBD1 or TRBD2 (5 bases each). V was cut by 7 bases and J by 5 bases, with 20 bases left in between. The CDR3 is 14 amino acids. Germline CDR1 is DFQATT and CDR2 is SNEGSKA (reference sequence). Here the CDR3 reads CSVEEGTSRETQYF. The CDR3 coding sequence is TGCAGTGTCGAAGAGGGGACCTCCCGGGAGACCCAGTACTTC.